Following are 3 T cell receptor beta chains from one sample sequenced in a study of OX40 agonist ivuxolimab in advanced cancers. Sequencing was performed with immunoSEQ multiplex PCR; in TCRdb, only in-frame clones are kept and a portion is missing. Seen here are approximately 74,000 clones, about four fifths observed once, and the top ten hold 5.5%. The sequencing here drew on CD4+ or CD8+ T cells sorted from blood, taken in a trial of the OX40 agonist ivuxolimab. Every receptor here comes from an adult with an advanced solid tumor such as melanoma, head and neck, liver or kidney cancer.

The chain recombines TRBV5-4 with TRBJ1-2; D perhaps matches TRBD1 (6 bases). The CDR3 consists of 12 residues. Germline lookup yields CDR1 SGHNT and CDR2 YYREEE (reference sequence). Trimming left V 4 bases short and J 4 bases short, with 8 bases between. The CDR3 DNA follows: TGTGCCAGCAGCGAGGACAGCTATGGCTACACCTTC. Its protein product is CASSEDSYGYTF.

CDR3 sequence (DNA): TGTGCCAGCAGTTACCTCGGCAGGGGGTTATACGAGCAGTACTTC. Translated: CASSYLGRGLYEQYF. This chain connects TRBV6-5 to TRBJ2-7, with 7 bases matching TRBD1. The CDR3 has 15 residues. V lost 2 bases and J lost 4; bases outside the gene matches: 8. Germline V gives CDR1 MNHEY, CDR2 SVGAGI.

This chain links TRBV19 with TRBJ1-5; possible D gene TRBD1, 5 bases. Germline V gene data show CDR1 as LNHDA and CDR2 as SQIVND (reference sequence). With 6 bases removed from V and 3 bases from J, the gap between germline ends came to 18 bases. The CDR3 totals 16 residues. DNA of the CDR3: TGTGCCAGTAGCCTGGGGCGGCGCGGCAACAATCAGCCCCAGCATTTT. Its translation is CASSLGRRGNNQPQHF.